Listed below are T cell receptor beta chains from one sample, sequenced in a study of T cells in localized non-small cell lung cancer. The method was immunoSEQ multiplex PCR; TCRdb's version includes in-frame clones alone and lacks a portion of them. The sample consists of approximately 30,000 clones, around 90% of them appearing once. The source was peripheral blood mononuclear cells, collected before any cancer treatment. The receptors shown here come from a man between 40 and 70 years old with stage III lung adenocarcinoma. Each CDR3 is given with its conserved first and last residue. D genes are given only for firm matches. Clone size is stated in some rows and not others, as once, few, many or a class when expanded.

TRBJ1-2,TRBV19,.,TRBD1,TGTGCCAGTAGAAGAGGGGGCCTCTATGGCTACACCTTC,CASRRGGLYGYTF
TRBJ2-3,TRBV28,.,.,TGTGCCAGCAGTTTCCTCACAGTCCCTACAGATACGCAGTATTTT,CASSFLTVPTDTQYF
TRBJ2-3,TRBV7-3,.,TRBD2,TGTGCCAGCAGCCGGGACTACAGCGATACGCAGTATTTT,CASSRDYSDTQYF
TRBJ2-7,TRBV5-1,.,.,TGCGCCAGCAGCTTGGGAGGGGGGGCGAGGGAGCAGTACTTC,CASSLGGGAREQYF
TRBJ1-2,TRBV5-1,.,.,TGCGCCAGCAGCTTGGCGCAGGCGGAGTATGGCTACACCTTC,CASSLAQAEYGYTF
TRBJ1-1,TRBV18,.,TRBD1,TGTGCCAGCTCACCACCCGGGACAGTCGGAAACACTGAAGCTTTCTTT,CASSPPGTVGNTEAFF
TRBJ2-7,TRBV29-1,once,TRBD2,TGCAGCGTCCTCCCCGGACTAGTGGACGATCACTACGAGCAGTACTTC,CSVLPGLVDDHYEQYF
TRBJ2-7,TRBV10-3,.,TRBD1,TGTGCCATCAGCGTCCGGGACAGCAGGTCCTACGAGCAGTACTTC,CAISVRDSRSYEQYF
TRBJ1-2,TRBV7-9,.,TRBD1,TGTGCCAGCAGCTCTTGGACAGGGAACTATGGCTACACCTTC,CASSSWTGNYGYTF
TRBJ2-7,TRBV6-6,once,.,TGTGCCAGCAACCTCCAGGGCGCCTCCTACGAGCAGTACTTC,CASNLQGASYEQYF
TRBJ2-7,TRBV9,.,.,TGTGCCAGCAGCGTAGCGCCTCCCGGCGAGCAGTACTTC,CASSVAPPGEQYF
TRBJ1-6,TRBV7-9,.,TRBD1,TGTGCCAGCAGTGGGGGTTCGGACAGGTACTATAATTCACCCCTCCACTTT,CASSGGSDRYYNSPLHF
TRBJ2-2,TRBV29-1,.,TRBD2,TGCAGCGCCGCGGGTGGTCTAGCGGGGGGGCTCGGGGAGCTGTTTTTT,CSAAGGLAGGLGELFF
TRBJ2-2,TRBV6-5,.,TRBD1,TGTGCCAGCAGTCACCGACAGGGTAGGACCGGGGAGCTGTTTTTT,CASSHRQGRTGELFF
TRBJ2-1,TRBV5-5,.,TRBD1,TGTGCCAGCAGCTTGGGTCAGGGGGTTGACAATGAGCAGTTCTTC,CASSLGQGVDNEQFF
TRBJ1-2,TRBV9,.,.,TGTGCCAGCAGCGCTCAACCCCAGGCCATAGGCTACACCTTC,CASSAQPQAIGYTF
TRBJ2-1,TRBV7-9,.,TRBD2,TGTGCCAGCAGCTTTCAAGCGGGGCTATCGGGGAATGAGCAGTTCTTC,CASSFQAGLSGNEQFF
TRBJ1-1,TRBV5-5,.,.,TGTGCCAGCAGCTTGCGGGCCACTCTCCTGAACACTGAAGCTTTCTTT,CASSLRATLLNTEAFF
TRBJ2-3,TRBV11-3,.,.,TGTGCCAGCAGCTTAGGGGTTCAGACCACAGATACGCAGTATTTT,CASSLGVQTTDTQYF
TRBJ1-4,TRBV14,.,.,TGTGCCAGCAGCCCTCAACTGACAGCCTTCGGTGAAAAACTGTTTTTT,CASSPQLTAFGEKLFF
TRBJ1-6,TRBV27,.,.,TGTGCCAGCATCATGCAGGGGAAGGTCTCCTATAATTCACCCCTCCACTTT,CASIMQGKVSYNSPLHF
TRBJ2-7,TRBV18,few,TRBD1,TGTGCCAGCTCTCAGGGGGACAGAGGCTACGAGCAGTACTTC,CASSQGDRGYEQYF
TRBJ2-7,TRBV5-1,.,.,TGCGCCAGCAGCCACGACGTCTCCTACGAGCAGTACTTC,CASSHDVSYEQYF
TRBJ1-1,TRBV6-1,.,.,TGTGCCAGCAGTCAAGAGGGACTGGCGAACACTGAAGCTTTCTTT,CASSQEGLANTEAFF
TRBJ2-7,TRBV30,.,.,TGTGCCTGGAGCCGAAAACGGGGGACCTCCTACGAGCAGTACTTC,CAWSRKRGTSYEQYF
TRBJ1-5,TRBV7-9,.,.,TGTGCCAGCAGCTTAGTTGACAATCAGCCCCAGCATTTT,CASSLVDNQPQHF
TRBJ1-2,TRBV18,.,.,TGTGCCAGCTCACCACTGGGGAGAGGGAACAGCGGTGGCTACACCTTC,CASSPLGRGNSGGYTF
TRBJ2-5,TRBV11-3,few,.,TGTGCCAGCAGCTTGTGGGGCACGGAGACCCAGTACTTC,CASSLWGTETQYF
TRBJ1-2,TRBV7-9,.,.,TGTGCCAGCAGCCACCCAGGGACACCTAACTATGGCTACACCTTC,CASSHPGTPNYGYTF
TRBJ2-1,TRBV2,.,TRBD1,TGTGCCAGCGATCAGGGGGTTCAATACAATGAGCAGTTCTTC,CASDQGVQYNEQFF
TRBJ2-2,TRBV7-2,.,TRBD1,TGTGCCAGCAGACAGGGGGCTACCGGGGAGCTGTTTTTT,CASRQGATGELFF
TRBJ2-3,TRBV2,.,TRBD2,TGTGCCAGCCGGACTAGAGGTATCACAGATACGCAGTATTTT,CASRTRGITDTQYF
TRBJ1-2,TRBV27,.,.,TGTGCCAGCAGTTTACAGGGGACCCTCGGGTATGGCTACACCTTC,CASSLQGTLGYGYTF
TRBJ2-3,TRBV7-9,.,.,TGTGCCAGCAGCTTAGGACCGGGTGGAGCAGATACGCAGTATTTT,CASSLGPGGADTQYF
TRBJ2-7,TRBV6-5,.,TRBD1,TGTGCCAGCAAGACAGGGGGTAGAGGCGAGCAGTACTTC,CASKTGGRGEQYF
TRBJ2-1,TRBV7-6,.,.,TGTGCCAGCAGCTTATGGGGGGGCCGTGAGCAGTTCTTC,CASSLWGGREQFF
TRBJ1-2,TRBV6-5,.,TRBD1,TGTGCCAGCAGGACAGGGGGTGATGGCTACACCTTC,CASRTGGDGYTF
TRBJ1-1,TRBV5-1,.,.,TGCGCCAGCAGCACGGAAGGGGGAGGCACTGAAGCTTTCTTT,CASSTEGGGTEAFF
TRBJ1-2,TRBV29-1,once,TRBD1,TGCAGCGTTGAACCCGGCAGGGGGTCCACCTTC,CSVEPGRGSTF
TRBJ2-7,TRBV7-2,.,TRBD2,TGTGCCAGCAGCCCTACCGTGGCGGGGGGGGGCGAGCAGTACTTC,CASSPTVAGGGEQYF
TRBJ1-2,TRBV14,.,.,TGTGCCAGCAGCCAACCCTCGAGGACCTCGGGGGGCTACACCTTC,CASSQPSRTSGGYTF
TRBJ1-1,TRBV28,.,.,TGTGCCAGCAGAATCGGGCAGCCGGTCACTGAAGCTTTCTTT,CASRIGQPVTEAFF
TRBJ1-2,TRBV4-2,.,TRBD1,TGTGCCAGCAGCCAAGATGAAGGACAGGGGCCCCGAGGCTACACCTTC,CASSQDEGQGPRGYTF
TRBJ1-2,TRBV7-8,.,.,TGTGCCAGCAGCTTAGAGCCAGGGCACTATGGCTACACCTTC,CASSLEPGHYGYTF
TRBJ2-1,TRBV9,.,.,TGTGCCAGCAGCTTAACCGGGACGAGCTCCTACAATGAGCAGTTCTTC,CASSLTGTSSYNEQFF
TRBJ2-7,TRBV18,.,TRBD1,TGTGCCAGCTCACCCCAGGGACAGGGATCAAGACACGAGCAGTACTTC,CASSPQGQGSRHEQYF
TRBJ2-7,TRBV19,once,TRBD1,TGTGCCAGTAGTATGGGGACAGGCATTCTCTACGAGCAGTACTTC,CASSMGTGILYEQYF
TRBJ2-7,TRBV5-4,.,TRBD2,TGTGCCAGCAGTGTAGCGGGGGGGGGCTACGAGCAGTACTTC,CASSVAGGGYEQYF
TRBJ2-7,TRBV10-3,.,.,TGTGCCATCAGTGGGGCAGGGGACCTTTACGAGCAGTACTTC,CAISGAGDLYEQYF
TRBJ1-1,TRBV6-6,.,.,TGTGCCAGCAGTTATGGGGGGAACACTGAAGCTTTCTTT,CASSYGGNTEAFF
TRBJ1-5,TRBV9,.,TRBD1,TGTGCCAGCACCCCGACAGACAGGGATCAGCCCCAGCATTTT,CASTPTDRDQPQHF
TRBJ2-2,TRBV6-6,.,TRBD1,TGTGCCAGCAGTTCCCGACAGGGATACACCGGGGAGCTGTTTTTT,CASSSRQGYTGELFF
TRBJ2-7,TRBV10-2,few,.,TGCGCCAGCAGTGTCGGCAGAAGCTACGAGCAGTACTTC,CASSVGRSYEQYF